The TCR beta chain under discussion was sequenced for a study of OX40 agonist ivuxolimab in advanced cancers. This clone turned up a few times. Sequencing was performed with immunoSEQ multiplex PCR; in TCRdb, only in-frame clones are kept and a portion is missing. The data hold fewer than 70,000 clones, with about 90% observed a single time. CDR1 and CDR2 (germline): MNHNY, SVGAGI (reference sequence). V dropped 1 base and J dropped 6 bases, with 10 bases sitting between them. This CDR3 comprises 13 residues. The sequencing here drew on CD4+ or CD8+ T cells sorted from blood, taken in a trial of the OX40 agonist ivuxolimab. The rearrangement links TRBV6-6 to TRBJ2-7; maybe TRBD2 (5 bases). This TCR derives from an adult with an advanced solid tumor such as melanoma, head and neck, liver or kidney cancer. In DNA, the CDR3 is TGTGCCAGCAGTTACTTGGCTAGCAGCGAGCAGTACTTC. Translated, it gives CASSYLASSEQYF.